This T cell receptor (beta chain) derives from a study of cytomegalovirus exposure and HLA in healthy donors. In the study overall: The Caucasian-associated ancestry cluster held around four fifths of 300 to 500 genotyped donors.

Regarding this clone: This CDR3 is also generated by other DNA sequences in the sample.

Per germline, CDR1 MNHEY and CDR2 SVGAGI. The CDR3 extends over 13 amino acids. Trimming took off 0 bases at V and 2 bases at J, with 5 bases between the two ends. With 60 Vbeta and 13 Jbeta primers, the PCR was carried out. Here immunoSEQ multiplex PCR was the method, and the copy in TCRdb shows in-frame clones only, minus some. In the table there are approximately 190,000 clones, more than 75% of which are singletons. The J gene is TRBJ2-7, the V gene TRBV6-5, with D unresolved. The clonotype originates from a woman under 30 in good health and CMV-seronegative. The sample taken for sequencing was PBMCs. CDR3: CASSYSSAYEQYF. Here the CDR3 DNA reads TGTGCCAGCAGTTACTCGTCCGCCTACGAGCAGTACTTC.